Shown below are 32 T cell receptor beta chains from a single sample sequenced in a study of T-cell memory formation after mild COVID-19 (dated by TCRdb to the early 2020s). To prepare the library, 5' RACE was applied. The instrument given in TCRdb is Illumina NovaSeq 6000. The raw public reads went through TCRdb reprocessing: fastp at Q25, MiXCR clone calling, in-frame beta chains kept. CDR3 protein duplicates are merged, each entry listing the most common genes and DNA. The sample table holds about 200,000 distinct CDR3 sequences, of which 9% to 10% were seen once. The top ten hold roughly 3.5% of the sample. Sequences were obtained from PBMCs or a T cell subset sorted from them (not recorded which). The receptors stem from a man younger than 35 who had mild COVID-19 (a few samples of this study predate the infection). The sample titles of this study are shuffled in the database, so cell type and time point are left out; the donor was told from shared clones.

This clonotype was observed a handful of times. The chain carries TRBV10-3 and TRBJ1-5; possibly TRBD1 for D (6 bases). Per germline, CDR1 ENHRY and CDR2 SYGVKD. The CDR3 is 17 residues long. V was shortened by 0 bases and J by 7 bases, with 19 bases between the two germline ends. The CDR3 reads CAISESYGRGVSQPQHF. The DNA of the CDR3 is TGTGCCATCAGTGAGTCGTACGGCAGGGGTGTAAGCCAGCCCCAGCATTTT.

This clonotype has at least ten counts. V usage is TRBV7-2 and J usage is TRBJ2-1; 11 bases align to TRBD2. CDR1 and CDR2 (germline): SGHTA, FQGNSA. This CDR3 has 13 residues. V was clipped by 6 bases and J by 6 bases; unmatched bases: 1. CDR3 residues: CASRLAGVNEQFF. In DNA form, the CDR3 reads TGTGCCAGCAGACTAGCGGGGGTCAATGAGCAGTTCTTC.

This clonotype has only a few counts. V usage is TRBV10-3 and J usage is TRBJ1-3, with a weak D call TRBD1 (5 bases). Germline assignment: CDR1 ENHRY and CDR2 SYGVKD. Trimming removed 10 bases at V and 0 bases at J, with 10 bases between. The CDR3 is 13 amino acids. The CDR3 nucleotides are TGTGCCAGATCTACAGGCTCTGGAAACACCATATATTTT. Its translation: CARSTGSGNTIYF.

This clonotype has more than one count but fewer than ten. The gene calls are TRBV20-1 and TRBJ2-3, with 9 bases lining up with TRBD2. Germline assignment: CDR1 DFQATT and CDR2 SNEGSKA (reference sequence). Trimming at V came to 3 bases and at J to 3 bases, leaving 10 bases not matched to a gene. The CDR3 is made up of 16 amino acids. CDR3 in DNA: TGCAGTGCTAGGAACGCGGGGGGGCCGAAGACAGATACGCAGTATTTT. Translation: CSARNAGGPKTDTQYF.

This clonotype was seen many times. The CDR3 nucleotides are TGTGCCAGCAGCTTACAGGGACAGGGTATCGCCCAGTACTTC. Residues: CASSLQGQGIAQYF. This sequence joins TRBV27 and TRBJ2-5; 9 bases agree with TRBD1. Trimming removed 6 bases from V and 9 bases from J; junction bases left unmatched: 11. CDR3 length: 14 residues. Germline values: CDR1 MNHEY, CDR2 SMNVEV (reference sequence).

The chain carries TRBV20-1 and TRBJ2-7, with D maybe TRBD1 (6 bases). Trimming removed 4 bases from V and 3 bases from J, with 10 bases in between. The CDR3 covers 12 residues. Germline CDR1 DFQATT, CDR2 SNEGSKA (reference sequence). The DNA for the CDR3 is TGCAGTGCTAAAAGGGGGAACTACGAGCAGTACTTC. Protein sequence: CSAKRGNYEQYF.

CDR3 amino acids: CAIKSPHNQETQYF. CDR3 DNA: TGTGCCATCAAGTCTCCGCACAACCAAGAGACCCAGTACTTC. The chain carries TRBV10-3 and TRBJ2-5; D is ambiguous. Trimming removed 7 bases from V and 0 bases from J, with 12 bases in between. The germline gives CDR1 ENHRY, CDR2 SYGVKD. The CDR3 runs to 14 residues.

This clonotype has a count of ten or more. V is TRBV6-5 and J is TRBJ2-3; 7 nucleotides line up with TRBD1. CDR3 size: 15 residues. CDR1 and CDR2 from the germline V gene are MNHEY and SVGAGI. J was trimmed by 2 bases and V by 6 bases; bases with no gene match: 8. The CDR3 DNA is TGTGCCAGCAGCCGAGGACAGGCAGCCACAGATACGCAGTATTTT. It translates to CASSRGQAATDTQYF.

In its sample, this clonotype was seen a few times. The J gene is TRBJ2-2, the V gene TRBV5-1; 7 positions match TRBD1. The germline CDR1 and CDR2 sequences are SGHRS and YFSETQ. The CDR3 consists of 15 residues. V dropped 4 bases and J dropped 8; count of bases not matched to a gene: 11. The CDR3 reads CASSRDRVDAGELFF. CDR3 in DNA: TGCGCCAGCAGCCGTGACAGGGTAGACGCAGGGGAGCTGTTTTTT.

The chain employs TRBV3-1 and TRBJ2-2, with 7 bases aligning to TRBD2. CDR1 LGHDT and CDR2 YNNKEL come from the germline V gene (reference sequence). This CDR3 spans 14 amino acids. V gave up 3 bases and J gave up 5 bases; unmatched junction bases: 3. The DNA of the CDR3 is TGTGCCAGCAGCCACGAAGCGGGGACCGGGGAGCTGTTTTTT. It translates to CASSHEAGTGELFF.

There are a few counts of this clonotype. The rearrangement uses TRBV28 and TRBJ2-7, with D possibly matching TRBD1 (6 bases). Trimming removed 3 bases at V and 1 base at J, with 13 bases between. The CDR3 consists of 15 residues. Germline CDR1 reads MDHEN; CDR2 reads SYDVKM. As DNA, the CDR3 is TGTGCCAGCAGTTTCTCCAAGACAGGATCCTACGAGCAGTACGTC. This sequence encodes CASSFSKTGSYEQYV.

The gene calls are TRBV7-2 and TRBJ2-3, with D possibly being TRBD1 (6 bases). The CDR3 contains 13 residues. Germline values: CDR1 SGHTA, CDR2 FQGNSA. V lost 5 bases, J lost 8 bases, and 14 bases lay in between. CDR3 nucleotide sequence: TGTGCCAGCAGCGCAAGGGGGTTGGCTACGCAGTATTTT. As protein: CASSARGLATQYF.

The gene calls are TRBV2 and TRBJ2-7, with 8 nucleotides matching TRBD1. CDR1 is SNHLY and CDR2 is FYNNEI in the germline V gene. The CDR3 loop spans 14 amino acids. V lost 10 bases, J lost 2 bases, and 10 bases stayed unmatched. DNA for the CDR3: TGTGCCACATCAACCGGGACAGGAACCTACGAGCAGTACTTC. It encodes CATSTGTGTYEQYF.

This clonotype was picked up a small number of times. The genes are TRBV29-1 and TRBJ1-1, with D tentatively TRBD1 (5 bases). In germline, CDR1 is SQVTM, CDR2 ANQGSEA. V shed 4 bases and J shed 2 bases, with 14 bases lying between them. The CDR3 has 14 amino acids. CDR3 region: CSVVSGLRNTEAFF. As DNA, the CDR3 is TGCAGCGTTGTATCGGGACTGAGAAACACTGAAGCTTTCTTT.

This clonotype was detected a few times. V and J are TRBV7-2 and TRBJ2-1; the match to TRBD2 covers 11 bases. The CDR3 runs 16 residues. Losses at the gene ends were 4 bases for V and 4 bases for J; bases not matched to a gene: 6. Germline V CDR1 and CDR2: SGHTA, FQGNSA. The DNA of the CDR3 is TGTGCCAGCAGCTCAGCCCCTAGCGGGGGGTACAATGAGCAGTTCTTC. Translated: CASSSAPSGGYNEQFF.

This clonotype was detected many times. V gene TRBV5-1 combines with J gene TRBJ2-3; no reliable D call. CDR3 length: 13 amino acids. In germline, CDR1 is SGHRS, CDR2 YFSETQ. Trimming stripped 4 bases from V and 9 bases from J, with 15 bases between. For the CDR3, the DNA is TGCGCCAGCAGCCCCCCGACCACGTTAACGCAGTATTTT. Its translation is CASSPPTTLTQYF.

In its sample, this clonotype was seen many times. In DNA form, the CDR3 reads TGTGCCATCGGCGGATCGGATTCACCCCTCCACTTT. Protein product: CAIGGSDSPLHF. The genes are TRBV10-3 and TRBJ1-6; D remains unclear. The V end was cut by 8 bases, the J end by 8 bases, with 10 bases between. This CDR3 spans 12 amino acids. CDR1 and CDR2 (germline): ENHRY, SYGVKD.

This clonotype appeared a few times. The J gene is TRBJ2-6, the V gene TRBV11-2; D call uncertain. The germline V and J ends were trimmed by 5 bases and 8 bases, with 16 bases remaining between them. This CDR3 comprises 15 residues. CDR1 is SGHAT, CDR2 FQNNGV, per germline. The CDR3 region has the DNA TGTGCCAGCAGCGCAATGACCCCGAGGCCCAACGTCCTGACTTTC. Protein product: CASSAMTPRPNVLTF.

The rearrangement joins TRBV12-3 or TRBV12-4 to TRBJ1-6; the D is unclear. This CDR3 is 12 amino acids long. V was trimmed by 4 bases and J by 9 bases, leaving 7 bases between them. The DNA of the CDR3 is TGTGCCAGCAGTTGGAGGGCTTCACCCCTCCACTTT. Translating it yields CASSWRASPLHF.

This clonotype was recorded a few times. The genes are TRBV4-2 and TRBJ1-3; D is uncertain. Germline-derived CDR1 and CDR2 are LGHNA and YNFKEQ. The CDR3 loop spans 17 amino acids. Between the trimmed V and J ends, which lost 0 bases and 1 base, there was a span of 13 bases. DNA for the CDR3: TGTGCCAGCAGCCAAGAAGCAGGATCGGCGTCTGGAAACACCATATATTTT. It translates to CASSQEAGSASGNTIYF.

Only a few counts were recorded for this clonotype. The chain links TRBV12-3 or TRBV12-4 to TRBJ1-4; a weak D match, TRBD1 (5 bases). V dropped 3 bases and J dropped 8 bases, with 13 bases sitting between them. The CDR3 is made up of 14 amino acids. CDR3 nucleotides: TGTGCCAGCAGTTTTAGCAGGGTGTGGGAAAAACTGTTTTTT. This sequence encodes CASSFSRVWEKLFF.

The table lists this clonotype with a few counts. This chain links TRBV12-3 or TRBV12-4 with TRBJ1-5; D unresolved. The CDR3 consists of 15 residues. The V and J ends lost 5 bases and 3 bases respectively, with 14 bases between them. CDR3 sequence: CASSTSPRDNQPQHF. The CDR3 DNA reads TGTGCCAGCAGTACCAGCCCCAGAGACAATCAGCCCCAGCATTTT.

This clonotype was seen only once. The chain has TRBV28 and TRBJ2-7; D ambiguous. CDR1 is MDHEN, CDR2 SYDVKM, per germline. V shed 4 bases and J shed 9 bases, with 16 bases lying between them. The CDR3 loop spans 13 amino acids. This CDR3 reads CASSSPYGHGQYF. The CDR3 DNA reads TGTGCCAGCAGTTCGCCGTACGGCCACGGGCAGTACTTC. Full variable domain (remainder filled in from reference TRBV28 and TRBJ2-7): DVKVTQSSRYLVKRTGEKVFLECVQDMDHENMFWYRQDPGLGLRLIYFSYDVKMKEKGDIPEGYSVSREKKERFSLILESASTNQTSMYLCASSSPYGHGQYFGPGTRLTVT.

This clonotype has only a few counts. The CDR3 DNA follows: TGTGCCAGCAGTGCCAGGGATCCATCTGGAAACACCATATATTTT. It is translated as CASSARDPSGNTIYF. The V and J genes are TRBV6-1 and TRBJ1-3, with D tentatively TRBD1 (5 bases). CDR1 is MNHNS, CDR2 SASEGT, per germline. V lost 4 bases and J 1 base, leaving 11 bases between the germline ends. The CDR3 length is 15 residues.

The CDR3 loop reads CASSPGLRNTEAFF. The DNA of the CDR3 is TGTGCCAGCAGCCCTGGACTGAGGAACACTGAAGCTTTCTTT. The V gene is TRBV6-5, the J gene TRBJ1-1; the D is unclear. V shed 6 bases and J shed 1 base, with 12 bases lying between them. From germline, CDR1 is MNHEY and CDR2 SVGAGI. The CDR3 contains 14 residues.

The V gene is TRBV25-1, the J gene TRBJ2-5, with a tentative D call TRBD2 (6 bases). V was clipped by 6 bases and J by 5 bases, with 10 bases between them. Germline loops: CDR1 MGHDK, CDR2 SYGVNS. The CDR3 length is 12 residues. DNA for the CDR3: TGTGCCAGCAGGGGGAGCGGGGAGACCCAGTACTTC. Protein sequence: CASRGSGETQYF.

The V call is TRBV11-3, the J call TRBJ2-3, with 16 bases that match TRBD2. Trimming at V came to 6 bases and at J to 5 bases, leaving 8 bases not matched to a gene. From germline, CDR1 is SGHNT and CDR2 YENEEA. The CDR3 extends over 17 amino acids. CDR3 protein: CASSPPGLAGGIDTQYF. The CDR3 DNA is TGTGCCAGCAGTCCGCCGGGACTAGCGGGGGGGATAGATACGCAGTATTTT.

This clonotype was counted many times. The rearrangement joins TRBV9 to TRBJ1-1; perhaps TRBD1 as D (6 bases). Germline V gene lookup returns CDR1 SGDLS and CDR2 YYNGEE. V was cut by 4 bases and J by 0 bases, with 16 bases left in between. The length of the CDR3 is 16 residues. The CDR3 region is CASSPRTDLMNTEAFF. In nucleotides, the CDR3 is TGTGCCAGCAGCCCACGGACAGACCTCATGAACACTGAAGCTTTCTTT.

This clonotype was recorded many times. The chain has TRBV4-1 and TRBJ1-4, with 7 bases fitting TRBD1. The CDR3 length is 16 residues. V dropped 4 bases and J dropped 0; count of bases not matched to a gene: 5. Germline values: CDR1 MGHRA, CDR2 YSYEKL. This CDR3 reads CASSRLGTATNEKLFF. The CDR3 region has the DNA TGCGCCAGCAGCCGTCTCGGGACAGCAACTAATGAAAAACTGTTTTTT.

This clonotype was seen ten or more times. The DNA of the CDR3 is TGTGCCAGCAGTTACCGGGGGACAGGGGGCGGGGAGCTGTTTTTT. Translation gives CASSYRGTGGGELFF. The rearrangement joins TRBV6-5 to TRBJ2-2; 11 bases align to TRBD1. Germline CDR1 is MNHEY and CDR2 is SVGAGI. V shed 2 bases, J shed 7 bases, and the junction held 3 bases outside the gene matches. The CDR3 loop spans 15 amino acids.

This clonotype was counted at least ten times. V and J are TRBV6-2 or TRBV6-3 and TRBJ1-2; D possibly corresponds to TRBD1 (5 bases). Deletions cut 4 bases from V and 7 bases from J, with 19 bases between. The CDR3 runs to 15 residues. The V gene's germline CDR1 is MNHEY and CDR2 SVGEGT. The CDR3 loop reads CASSSVGRRVGGYTF. Here the CDR3 DNA reads TGTGCCAGCAGTTCCGTGGGACGGAGGGTCGGTGGCTACACCTTC.

The rearrangement uses TRBV7-2 and TRBJ1-3; TRBD1 matches at 7 bases. CDR3 length: 15 residues. Germline assignment: CDR1 SGHTA and CDR2 FQGNSA. The trim removed 5 bases at V and 2 bases at J, leaving 6 bases unmatched. The CDR3 region has the DNA TGTGCCAGCAGCCTCCAACAGGGGACTGGAAACACCATATATTTT. Its protein is CASSLQQGTGNTIYF. Based on the CDR3 plus reference TRBV7-2 and TRBJ1-3, the full variable domain is GAGVSQSPSNKVTEKGKDVELRCDPISGHTALYWYRQSLGQGLEFLIYFQGNSAPDKSGLPSDRFSAERTGGSVSTLTIQRTQQEDSAVYLCASSLQQGTGNTIYFGEGSWLTVV.